Listed here are 27 T cell receptor beta chains from one sample, sequenced in a study of a mutant IDH1 vaccine in newly diagnosed glioma. Described time point: week 35, safety follow-up. Topical imiquimod was applied with each vaccine dose, which held 300 ug of mutant IDH1 20-mer peptide. The table came from immunoSEQ multiplex PCR; TCRdb's copy has only in-frame clones and leaves some out. The sample carries some 48,000 clones, 75% to 85% recorded once. Their antigens are not known. Material: PBMCs, obtained from a glioma patient whose treatment included an IDH1 peptide vaccine. The receptors were sampled from a man aged 40-49 years with glioma.

The J gene is TRBJ2-1, the V gene TRBV5-1; 7 bases map to TRBD1. J lost 5 bases, V lost 2 bases, and 7 bases had no gene match. Germline CDR1 is SGHRS and CDR2 is YFSETQ. This CDR3 has 15 amino acids. DNA of the CDR3: TGCGCCAGCAGCTTTGTACAGGGGTCGAACAATGAGCAGTTCTTC. Translation: CASSFVQGSNNEQFF.

The V and J genes are TRBV20-1 and TRBJ2-1, with 7 bases that match TRBD1. The germline gives CDR1 DFQATT, CDR2 SNEGSKA (reference sequence). The junction had 0 bases not matched to a gene; V was cut back by 6 bases and J by 4 bases. The CDR3 extends over 11 amino acids. The CDR3, as DNA: TGCAGTGCGACAGGGTACAATGAGCAGTTCTTC. Its protein product is CSATGYNEQFF.

The chain uses TRBV7-9 and TRBJ2-5; 10 nucleotides agree with TRBD2. The CDR3 contains 16 residues. V trimming: 1 base; J trimming: 5 bases; junction bases outside the gene matches: 7. Germline V gene sequence: CDR1 SEHNR, CDR2 FQNEAQ (reference sequence). The CDR3 DNA sequence: TGTGCCAGCAGCTTAGTATTAGCGGGGGGTCGGGAGACCCAGTACTTC. Translating gives CASSLVLAGGRETQYF. Together with reference TRBV7-9 and TRBJ2-5, the CDR3 gives the full variable domain: DTGVSQNPRHKITKRGQNVTFRCDPISEHNRLYWYRQTLGQGPEFLTYFQNEAQLEKSRLLSDRFSAERPKGSFSTLEIQRTEQGDSAMYLCASSLVLAGGRETQYFGPGTRLLVL.

The chain combines TRBV5-4 with TRBJ2-2; a possible D gene is TRBD1 (6 bases). The V and J ends lost 5 bases and 0 bases respectively, with 14 bases between them. The germline CDR1 and CDR2 sequences are SGHNT and YYREEE (reference sequence). The CDR3 totals 16 residues. The CDR3 region is CASRGMGAPNTGELFF. CDR3 nucleotide sequence: TGTGCCAGCAGGGGGATGGGGGCCCCGAACACCGGGGAGCTGTTTTTT.

In its sample, this clone was seen once. The chain joins TRBV5-6 to TRBJ2-7; D unresolved. V was shortened by 0 bases and J by 2 bases, with 9 bases between the two germline ends. The CDR3 extends over 14 amino acids. Germline V gene sequence: CDR1 SGHDT, CDR2 YYEEEE. CDR3 loop: CASSLGPVAYEQYF. The CDR3 coding sequence is TGTGCCAGCAGCTTGGGCCCGGTGGCCTACGAGCAGTACTTC.

The chain is built from TRBV4-3 and TRBJ2-3; D gene uncertain. Trimming stripped 1 base from V and 0 bases from J, with 11 bases between. Germline CDR1 and CDR2: LGHNA and YSLEER. The CDR3 length is 16 residues. The CDR3 nucleotides are TGCGCCAGCAGCCAAGGGGTGGAATTAAGCACAGATACGCAGTATTTT. Translating it yields CASSQGVELSTDTQYF.

This clone appeared a single time. This sequence joins TRBV7-6 and TRBJ2-5, with no clear D. This CDR3 is 14 amino acids long. V dropped 6 bases and J dropped 2 bases, with 13 bases sitting between them. Germline V lookup: CDR1 SGHVS, CDR2 FNYEAQ. DNA for the CDR3: TGTGCCAGCAGTATAGGGCTATCACAAGAGACCCAGTACTTC. This translates into CASSIGLSQETQYF.

The rearrangement links TRBV5-6 to TRBJ2-3; D uncertain. Trimming pared 4 bases from V and 2 bases from J, leaving 8 bases between. This CDR3 comprises 13 residues. CDR1 and CDR2 (germline): SGHDT, YYEEEE. The CDR3 nucleotides are TGTGCCAGCAGCCCCTCCTACACAGATACGCAGTATTTT. It encodes CASSPSYTDTQYF.

V is TRBV7-2 and J is TRBJ2-3; D is uncertain. The CDR3 is 12 residues long. The germline V gene encodes CDR1 SGHTA and CDR2 FQGNSA. V was shortened by 5 bases and J by 5 bases, with 8 bases between the two germline ends. In nucleotides, the CDR3 is TGTGCCAGCAGCCAACGCCAAGATACGCAGTATTTT. It encodes CASSQRQDTQYF.

The chain links TRBV5-5 to TRBJ2-2; D remains unclear. Germline V gene data show CDR1 as SGHKS and CDR2 as YYEKEE (reference sequence). This CDR3 region has 15 residues. V was clipped by 4 bases and J by 3 bases, with 13 bases between them. Written as DNA, the CDR3 is TGTGCCAGCAGCCTACCAGGTTTAGACACCGGGGAGCTGTTTTTT. Its protein is CASSLPGLDTGELFF.

The chain links TRBV2 to TRBJ2-2, with a tentative D call TRBD1 (6 bases). The germline gives CDR1 SNHLY, CDR2 FYNNEI. This CDR3 comprises 15 residues. V lost 6 bases to trimming and J lost 5 bases, with 16 bases between them. CDR3 DNA sequence: TGTGCCAGCAGGGGCTGGGACACTCAGACCGGGGAGCTGTTTTTT. This encodes CASRGWDTQTGELFF.

V usage is TRBV4-2 and J usage is TRBJ2-7; a possible D gene is TRBD1 (6 bases). The CDR3 runs 16 residues. Germline CDR1 and CDR2: LGHNA and YNFKEQ. The ends were cut back, 0 bases at V and 3 bases at J, with 15 bases in the middle. The CDR3 DNA sequence: TGTGCCAGCAGCCAAGATGTGGAGACAGGAAACTACGAGCAGTACTTC. Its translation: CASSQDVETGNYEQYF.

This clone came up once. The gene calls are TRBV20-1 and TRBJ2-5; D unclear. V was cut by 0 bases and J by 6 bases, with 5 bases left in between. In germline, CDR1 is DFQATT, CDR2 SNEGSKA (reference sequence). The CDR3 contains 11 residues. The CDR3 coding sequence is TGCAGTGCTAGAGATGGGCAGACCCAGTACTTC. This codes for CSARDGQTQYF.

This rearrangement joins TRBV2 to TRBJ2-1, with D unresolved. Germline V CDR1 and CDR2: SNHLY, FYNNEI. Trimming removed 6 bases from V and 4 bases from J, with 13 bases in between. The CDR3 spans 14 residues. Here the CDR3 DNA reads TGTGCCAGCAGAAGCCCAGGCCGTTACAATGAGCAGTTCTTC. Its translation is CASRSPGRYNEQFF.

This chain links TRBV27 with TRBJ1-2; TRBD1 is a possible D gene (5 bases). Trimming took 2 bases from V and 1 from J, leaving 5 bases between them. Per the germline V gene, CDR1 is MNHEY and CDR2 is SMNVEV (reference sequence). This CDR3 region has 13 residues. CDR3 sequence (DNA): TGTGCCAGCAGTTTACAGGGTAACTATGGCTACACCTTC. Translating gives CASSLQGNYGYTF.

V usage is TRBV7-2 and J usage is TRBJ2-2; TRBD2 might be the D (5 bases). Germline values: CDR1 SGHTA, CDR2 FQGNSA. The CDR3 is 16 residues long. The V end lost 4 bases, the J end lost 5 bases, and 17 bases lay between the germline ends. CDR3 sequence: CASSSPEGNPTGELFF. The CDR3 DNA is TGTGCCAGCAGCTCCCCCGAGGGAAACCCGACCGGGGAGCTGTTTTTT.

The rearrangement links TRBV6-5 to TRBJ2-5; D might be TRBD1 (6 bases). The CDR3 has 14 residues. Trimming pared 5 bases from V and 6 bases from J, leaving 16 bases between. Germline V gene lookup returns CDR1 MNHEY and CDR2 SVGAGI. CDR3 bases: TGTGCCAGCAGTCCTACAGGGCAACGGAAGACCCAGTACTTC. Encoded protein: CASSPTGQRKTQYF.

The chain couples TRBV5-8 to TRBJ2-1; no reliable D call. The germline gives CDR1 SGHTS, CDR2 YDEGEE. V lost 2 bases and J lost 2, with 8 bases in between. The CDR3 runs 14 residues. CDR3 region: CASSFSLAYNEQFF. In nucleotides, the CDR3 is TGTGCCAGCAGCTTCTCCTTAGCCTACAATGAGCAGTTCTTC.

The chain carries TRBV6-4 and TRBJ2-3; TRBD1 agrees at 8 bases. The CDR3 spans 13 residues. V was clipped by 4 bases and J by 6 bases; unmatched bases: 3. Germline CDR1 is MRHNA and CDR2 is SNTAGT. For the CDR3, the DNA is TGTGCCAGCAGTGCCTACAGGGGGGATACGCAGTATTTT. This encodes CASSAYRGDTQYF.

V gene TRBV5-1 combines with J gene TRBJ2-2, with a tentative D call TRBD2 (6 bases). This CDR3 has 14 residues. Trimming pared 3 bases from V and 4 bases from J, leaving 10 bases between. Per germline, CDR1 SGHRS and CDR2 YFSETQ. CDR3 sequence: CASSSGGSTGELFF. CDR3 nucleotide sequence: TGCGCCAGCAGCTCTGGGGGGAGCACCGGGGAGCTGTTTTTT. Filled out from reference TRBV5-1 and TRBJ2-2, the complete variable domain reads KAGVTQTPRYLIKTRGQQVTLSCSPISGHRSVSWYQQTPGQGLQFLFEYFSETQRNKGNFPGRFSGRQFSNSRSEMNVSTLELGDSALYLCASSSGGSTGELFFGEGSRLTVL.

J is TRBJ1-2 and V is TRBV7-2; 9 bases fit TRBD1. The CDR3 length is 15 residues. Germline CDR1 reads SGHTA; CDR2 reads FQGNSA. V was clipped by 1 base and J by 5 bases; unmatched bases: 5. The CDR3 region is CASSLGTGEGYGYTF. The CDR3 coding sequence is TGTGCCAGCAGCTTAGGGACAGGGGAGGGGTATGGCTACACCTTC.

Regarding this clone: The junction departs from the called germline gene at one end, perhaps through a read error. This chain connects TRBV14 to TRBJ2-5; D may match TRBD1 or TRBD2 (6 bases each). The CDR3 runs 18 residues. Looked up from germline, CDR1 is SGHDN and CDR2 is FVKESK. CDR3 in amino acids: CASSQDGGPWASKETQHF. CDR3 nucleotide sequence: TGTGCCAGCAGCCAAGATGGGGGGCCATGGGCGTCTAAAGAGACCCAGCACTTC.

This sequence joins TRBV4-3 and TRBJ2-1, with no clear D. Trimming left V 1 base short and J 7 bases short, with 11 bases between. The CDR3 is made up of 14 amino acids. Germline loops: CDR1 LGHNA, CDR2 YSLEER. The CDR3 DNA reads TGCGCCAGCAGCCAAGGGGCCCAGTGGAATGAGCAGTTCTTC. Residues: CASSQGAQWNEQFF.

This sequence joins TRBV5-4 and TRBJ2-7; a possible D gene is TRBD2 (6 bases). Germline lookup yields CDR1 SGHNT and CDR2 YYREEE (reference sequence). The CDR3 covers 15 residues. V dropped 4 bases and J dropped 2 bases, with 16 bases sitting between them. The CDR3 coding sequence is TGTGCCAGCAGCGCACCTTCCTCGGGAGCCTACGAGCAGTACTTC. It encodes CASSAPSSGAYEQYF. Supplemented by reference TRBV5-4 and TRBJ2-7, the full variable domain reads ETGVTQSPTHLIKTRGQQVTLRCSSQSGHNTVSWYQQALGQGPQFIFQYYREEENGRGNFPPRFSGLQFPNYSSELNVNALELDDSALYLCASSAPSSGAYEQYFGPGTRLTVT.

The chain combines TRBV6-4 with TRBJ2-3, with 10 bases that match TRBD2. Germline V gene data show CDR1 as MRHNA and CDR2 as SNTAGT. The CDR3 runs 16 residues. V dropped 4 bases and J dropped 1; count of bases not matched to a gene: 5. CDR3 protein: CASSATSGTRTDTQYF. The CDR3, as DNA: TGTGCCAGCAGTGCTACTAGCGGGACGCGCACAGATACGCAGTATTTT.

This clone has more than one count but fewer than ten. The chain combines TRBV29-1 with TRBJ1-2, with no clear D. Trimming pared 7 bases from V and 8 bases from J, leaving 17 bases between. The CDR3 consists of 12 residues. Germline CDR1 SQVTM, CDR2 ANQGSEA. In DNA, the CDR3 is TGCAGCGCAGCTAAGGACCCCCGAGGCTACACCTTC. Protein sequence: CSAAKDPRGYTF.

The gene calls are TRBV6-5 and TRBJ2-7; D is unresolved. Germline values: CDR1 MNHEY, CDR2 SVGAGI. The ends were cut back, 2 bases at V and 1 base at J, with 9 bases in the middle. The CDR3 has 14 residues. CDR3 in amino acids: CASSYPGRSYEQYF. The DNA for the CDR3 is TGTGCCAGCAGTTACCCTGGACGGTCCTACGAGCAGTACTTC.